Listed here are 4 T cell receptor beta chains from one sample, sequenced in a study of Graves' ophthalmopathy and Graves' hyperthyroidism. RNA served as the template for amplifying TCR beta CDR3 regions. First-round RT-PCR employed HTBI primers, with a second-round multiplex PCR after it. TCRdb fed the multiplex PCR reads into MiXCR, producing one record per CDR3 protein. The sample carries 660,000 or so distinct CDR3 sequences, about 40% recorded once. Sequencing was carried out using peripheral blood. These receptors were obtained from an adult man with Graves' ophthalmopathy.

The V and J genes are TRBV2 and TRBJ1-2, with D perhaps matching TRBD1 (5 bases). V was trimmed by 5 bases and J by 1 base, leaving 20 bases between them. Germline V gene lookup returns CDR1 SNHLY and CDR2 FYNNEI. This CDR3 contains 17 residues. The DNA of the CDR3 is TGTGCCAGCAGTTTAGGAGGGGTTCCTTCCTTTAACTATGGCTACACCTTC. Residues: CASSLGGVPSFNYGYTF. Together with reference TRBV2 and TRBJ1-2, the CDR3 gives the full variable domain: EPEVTQTPSHQVTQMGQEVILRCVPISNHLYFYWYRQILGQKVEFLVSFYNNEISEKSEIFDDQFSVERPDGSNFTLKIRSTKLEDSAMYFCASSLGGVPSFNYGYTFGSGTRLTVV.

This chain uses TRBV7-6 with TRBJ2-6; the match to TRBD1 covers 8 bases. CDR3 length: 18 residues. Per germline, CDR1 SGHVS and CDR2 FNYEAQ. The V gene end was trimmed by 2 bases and the J gene end by 0 bases; junction bases not matched to a gene: 6. CDR3 nucleotides: TGTGCCAGCAGCTTACCCGGGACAGGACGCTCTGGGGCCAACGTCCTGACTTTC. Translated: CASSLPGTGRSGANVLTF.

V gene TRBV29-1 combines with J gene TRBJ2-7, with TRBD1 identical over 7 bases. Germline-derived CDR1 and CDR2 are SQVTM and ANQGSEA. The CDR3 has 12 residues. Trimming took 8 bases from V and 3 from J; bases not matched to a gene: 7. The CDR3: CSLTGQIYEQYF. In DNA form, the CDR3 reads TGCAGCTTAACGGGACAGATCTACGAGCAGTACTTC.

This clonotype was detected only once. J is TRBJ2-3 and V is TRBV9; D ambiguous. This CDR3 comprises 14 residues. V shed 4 bases and J shed 4 bases, with 13 bases lying between them. In germline, CDR1 is SGDLS, CDR2 YYNGEE. The CDR3 reads CASSLEGFSDTQYF. CDR3 sequence (DNA): TGTGCCAGCAGCTTAGAAGGGTTTTCAGATACGCAGTATTTT.